Given below is one T cell receptor beta chain in context. The entry originates in a study of cytotoxic CD8 clonotypes in ibrutinib-treated CLL. Background on the study: Included were 11 to 12 relapsed/refractory and 15 treatment-naive patients, of whom 17 to 18 were IGHV unmutated. Response sampling occurred after a median roughly twelve months of treatment (range 6 to 36).

J was trimmed by 4 bases and V by 2 bases; bases with no gene match: 9. This CDR3 has 17 residues. Looked up from germline, CDR1 is MNHNS and CDR2 is SASEGT. The intended depth for sequencing was 1 in 200,000 to 1 in 1 million T cells. Sequencing used immunoSEQ multiplex PCR; TCRdb keeps in-frame clones, though not all of them. This sample has under 150,000 clones, with under 90% found just once. The starting material was PBMCs, obtained after 24 months of ibrutinib treatment. The sequence was collected from a human donor with chronic lymphocytic leukemia. This chain joins TRBV6-1 and TRBJ1-2; TRBD1 aligns across 11 bases. The CDR3 loop is CASSENKGTGGVYGYTF. Written as DNA, the CDR3 is TGTGCCAGCAGTGAAAACAAGGGGACAGGGGGGGTCTATGGCTACACCTTC.